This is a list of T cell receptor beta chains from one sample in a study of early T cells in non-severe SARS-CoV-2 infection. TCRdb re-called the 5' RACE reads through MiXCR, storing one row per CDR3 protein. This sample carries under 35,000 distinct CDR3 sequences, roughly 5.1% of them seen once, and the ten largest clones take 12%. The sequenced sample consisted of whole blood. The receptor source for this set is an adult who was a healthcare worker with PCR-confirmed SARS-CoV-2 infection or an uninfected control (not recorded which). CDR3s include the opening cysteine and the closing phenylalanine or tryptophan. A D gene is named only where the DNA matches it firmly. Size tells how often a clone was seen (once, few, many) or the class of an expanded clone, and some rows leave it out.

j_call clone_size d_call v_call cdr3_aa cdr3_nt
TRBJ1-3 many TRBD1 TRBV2 CASSRDRGPDTIYF TGTGCCAGCAGCCGGGACAGGGGACCAGACACCATATATTTT
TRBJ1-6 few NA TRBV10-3 CASRGYLTIDSPLHF TGTGCCTCCAGGGGCTACCTTACCATTGATTCACCCCTCCACTTT
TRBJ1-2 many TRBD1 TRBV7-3 CASSPWTGQGYTF TGTGCCAGCAGCCCTTGGACAGGGCAGGGCTACACCTTC
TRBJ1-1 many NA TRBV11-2 CASSLGTKNTEAFF TGTGCCAGCAGCTTAGGGACTAAGAACACTGAAGCTTTCTTT
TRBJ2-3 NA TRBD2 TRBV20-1 CSAGRPTLGLAPDTQYF TGCAGTGCGGGGAGACCGACCTTGGGACTAGCGCCAGATACGCAGTATTTT
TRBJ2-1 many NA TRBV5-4 CASSSGTPDYNEQFF TGTGCCAGCAGCTCCGGGACTCCAGATTACAATGAGCAGTTCTTC
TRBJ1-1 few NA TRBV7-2 CASSLNRETEAFF TGTGCCAGCAGCTTGAACAGGGAGACTGAAGCTTTCTTT
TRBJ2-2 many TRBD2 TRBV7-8 CASSSGLALNTGELFF TGTGCCAGCAGCTCCGGACTAGCGCTGAACACCGGGGAGCTGTTTTTT
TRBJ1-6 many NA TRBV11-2 CASGTPLHF TGTGCCAGCGGAACACCCCTCCACTTT
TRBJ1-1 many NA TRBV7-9 CASSLGGAEAFF TGTGCCAGCAGCCTTGGTGGGGCTGAAGCTTTCTTT
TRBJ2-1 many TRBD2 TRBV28 CASSPSGGARNEQFF TGTGCCAGCAGCCCTAGCGGGGGGGCTCGCAATGAGCAGTTCTTC
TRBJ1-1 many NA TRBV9 CASSVRPNTEAFF TGTGCCAGCAGCGTCCGACCGAACACTGAAGCTTTCTTT
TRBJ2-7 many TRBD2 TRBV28 CASSSPGLGSGEQYF TGTGCCAGCAGTTCGCCGGGACTAGGGTCAGGCGAGCAGTACTTC
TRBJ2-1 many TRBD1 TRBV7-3 CASSSSQDRDSYNEQFF TGTGCCAGCAGCTCCTCACAGGACAGGGACTCCTACAATGAGCAGTTCTTC
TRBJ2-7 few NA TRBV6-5 CASSPGGGYSYEQYF TGTGCCAGCAGCCCCGGGGGCGGATACTCCTACGAGCAGTACTTC
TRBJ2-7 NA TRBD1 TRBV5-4 CASRPGQGISYEQYF TGTGCCAGCAGACCGGGACAGGGGATCTCCTACGAGCAGTACTTC
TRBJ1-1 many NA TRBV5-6 CASSFKGHQNTEAFF TGTGCCAGCAGCTTTAAGGGACACCAGAACACTGAAGCTTTCTTT
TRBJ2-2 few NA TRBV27 CASSFKAPNTGELFF TGTGCCAGCAGTTTTAAGGCCCCGAACACCGGGGAGCTGTTTTTT
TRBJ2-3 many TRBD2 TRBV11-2 CASSPGTSGTVSDTQYF TGTGCCAGCAGCCCGGGGACTAGCGGGACGGTCTCAGATACGCAGTATTTT
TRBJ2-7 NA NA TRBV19 CASSPDIAYEQYF TGTGCCAGTAGTCCTGACATAGCCTACGAGCAGTACTTC
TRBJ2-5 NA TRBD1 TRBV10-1 CASSESAGGASETQYF TGCGCCAGCAGTGAGTCGGCAGGGGGCGCATCAGAGACCCAGTACTTC
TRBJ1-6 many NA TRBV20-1 CSARRTDYNSPLHF TGCAGTGCTAGAAGAACGGATTATAATTCACCCCTCCACTTT
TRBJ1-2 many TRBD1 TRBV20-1 CRGQGVYGYTF TGCAGAGGACAGGGTGTGTATGGCTACACCTTC
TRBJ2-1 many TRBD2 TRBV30 CAWSDLGLASYNEQFF TGTGCCTGGAGTGACCTGGGACTAGCGTCCTACAATGAGCAGTTCTTC
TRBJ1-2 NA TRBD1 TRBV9 CASSVEQGRNYGYTF TGTGCCAGCAGCGTAGAACAGGGGCGCAACTATGGCTACACCTTC
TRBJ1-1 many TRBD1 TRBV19 CASKDRVGTEAFF TGTGCCAGTAAGGACAGGGTGGGTACTGAAGCTTTCTTT
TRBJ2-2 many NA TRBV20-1 CSARSGRSNTGELFF TGCAGTGCTAGAAGCGGGCGCTCGAACACCGGGGAGCTGTTTTTT
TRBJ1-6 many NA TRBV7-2 CASSLRLGGGSPLHF TGTGCCAGCAGCTTAAGGTTGGGAGGTGGTTCACCCCTCCACTTT
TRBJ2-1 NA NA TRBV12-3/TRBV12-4 CASSFARYNEQFF TGTGCCAGCAGTTTCGCTCGATACAATGAGCAGTTCTTC
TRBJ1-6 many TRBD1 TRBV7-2 CASSIGTGRNSPLHF TGTGCCAGCAGCATCGGGACAGGGCGGAATTCACCCCTCCACTTT
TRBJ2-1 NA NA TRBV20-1 CSAKRAEVDEQFF TGCAGTGCTAAAAGGGCAGAAGTTGATGAGCAGTTCTTC
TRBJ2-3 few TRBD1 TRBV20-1 CSAPGTGGTDTQYF TGCAGTGCTCCCGGGACAGGGGGCACAGATACGCAGTATTTT
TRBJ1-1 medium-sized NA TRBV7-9 CASSSTQGTEAFF TGTGCCAGCAGCTCAACCCAGGGAACTGAAGCTTTCTTT
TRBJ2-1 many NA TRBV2 CASNPGPVEFF TGTGCCAGCAATCCGGGGCCCGTTGAGTTCTTC
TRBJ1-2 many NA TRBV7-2 CASTLQPGHTPSGYTF TGTGCCAGCACCCTACAACCGGGACATACCCCGTCTGGCTACACCTTC
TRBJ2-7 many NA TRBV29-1 CSVEGGVRGGEQYF TGCAGCGTTGAAGGTGGCGTCAGGGGGGGTGAGCAGTACTTC
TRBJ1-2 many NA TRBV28 CASSPGQNDYGYTF TGTGCCAGCAGTCCCGGACAGAACGACTATGGCTACACCTTC
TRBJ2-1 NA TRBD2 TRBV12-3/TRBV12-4 CASSFLAGAYGEQFF TGTGCCAGCAGTTTCCTAGCGGGAGCTTATGGCGAGCAGTTCTTC
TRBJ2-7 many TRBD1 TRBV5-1 CASTETGTGKQYF TGCGCCAGCACCGAAACCGGGACAGGGAAGCAGTACTTC
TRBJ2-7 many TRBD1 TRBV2 CASRPGTGDYEQYF TGTGCCAGCAGGCCCGGGACAGGGGACTACGAGCAGTACTTC
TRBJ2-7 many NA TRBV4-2 CASSPILASYEQYF TGTGCCAGCAGCCCGATCCTTGCTTCCTACGAGCAGTACTTC
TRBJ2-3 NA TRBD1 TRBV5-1 CASNRDRGAGDTQYF TGCGCCAGCAACCGGGACAGGGGGGCGGGAGATACGCAGTATTTT
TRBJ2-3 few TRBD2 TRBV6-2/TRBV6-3 CASSLGLAGVDTQYF TGTGCCAGCAGCCTCGGACTAGCGGGGGTGGATACGCAGTATTTT
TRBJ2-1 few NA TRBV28 CASWQAQEYNEQFF TGTGCCAGCTGGCAGGCCCAGGAGTACAATGAGCAGTTCTTC
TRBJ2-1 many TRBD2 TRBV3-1 CASSQEREGNNEQFF TGTGCCAGCAGCCAAGAGCGGGAGGGTAACAATGAGCAGTTCTTC
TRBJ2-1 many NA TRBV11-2 CASSNAGIITNEQFF TGTGCCAGCAGCAATGCAGGGATCATCACCAATGAGCAGTTCTTC
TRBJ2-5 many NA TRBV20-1 CSAPARLGEGQETQYF TGCAGTGCCCCAGCTCGACTGGGCGAGGGGCAAGAGACCCAGTACTTC
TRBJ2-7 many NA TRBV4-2 CASSQDVGNSYEQYF TGTGCCAGCAGCCAAGATGTCGGGAACTCCTACGAGCAGTACTTC
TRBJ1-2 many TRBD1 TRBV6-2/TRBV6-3 CASTGRRGLSYGYTF TGTGCCAGCACGGGCCGTAGGGGGCTGAGCTATGGCTACACCTTC
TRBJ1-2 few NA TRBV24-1 CATSDLLGYTF TGTGCCACCAGTGACCTGCTTGGCTACACCTTC
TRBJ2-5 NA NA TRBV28 CASSFLAAQETQYF TGTGCCAGCAGTTTTCTCGCAGCGCAAGAGACCCAGTACTTC
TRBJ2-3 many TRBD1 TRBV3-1 CASSPRQGAGDTQYF TGTGCCAGCAGCCCGCGACAGGGGGCAGGAGATACGCAGTATTTT
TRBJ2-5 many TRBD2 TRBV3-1 CASNLRERGETQYF TGTGCCAGCAACCTGCGGGAGAGGGGAGAGACCCAGTACTTC